The TCR beta chain described here comes from a study of breast tumors, draining lymph nodes, adjacent tissues. Study results and limitations: Compared with lymph nodes, tumors were less diverse; compared with nontumor tissue, more. That most tumor T cells come from lymph nodes remained unproven. Most tumor T cells seemingly derive from lymph node, then expand in tumor.

TCRdb recomputed calls from the multiplex PCR reads with MiXCR, one row per CDR3 protein. In the table there are some 52,000 distinct CDR3 sequences, approximately 45% of which are singletons. V shed 4 bases and J shed 7 bases, with 17 bases lying between them. CDR3 size: 15 residues. Germline V gives CDR1 SQVTM, CDR2 ANQGSEA. By sample share, this clonotype is medium-sized (0.01 to 0.1%). Its antigen remains unknown. This clonotype was sampled from a female donor with breast cancer. Some clones in this sample may be carry-over from other donors' samples. The sequenced sample consisted of breast tumor tissue. The gene calls are TRBV29-1 and TRBJ1-6; D gene uncertain. This CDR3 reads CSVVEGPIGNSPLHF. DNA for the CDR3: TGCAGCGTTGTGGAGGGTCCCATCGGGAATTCACCCCTCCACTTT.